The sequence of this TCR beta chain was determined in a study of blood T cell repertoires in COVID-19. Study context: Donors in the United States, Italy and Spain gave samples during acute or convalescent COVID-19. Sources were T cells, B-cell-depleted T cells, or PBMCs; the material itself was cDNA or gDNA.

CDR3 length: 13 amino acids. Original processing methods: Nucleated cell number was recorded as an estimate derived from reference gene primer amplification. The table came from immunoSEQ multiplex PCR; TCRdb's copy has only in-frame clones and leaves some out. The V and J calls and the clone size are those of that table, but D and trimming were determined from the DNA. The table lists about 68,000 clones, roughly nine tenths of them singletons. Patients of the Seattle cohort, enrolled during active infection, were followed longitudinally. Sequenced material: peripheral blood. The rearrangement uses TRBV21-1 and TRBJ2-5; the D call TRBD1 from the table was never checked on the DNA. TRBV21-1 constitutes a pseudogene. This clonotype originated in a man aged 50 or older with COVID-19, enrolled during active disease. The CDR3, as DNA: TGTGCCAGCAACCGGGACAGCGAAGAGACCCAGTACTTC. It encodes CASNRDSEETQYF.